The 5 T cell receptor beta chains below were found in one sample sequenced in a study of sequential checkpoint blockade in melanoma (dated 2019 in TCRdb). Receptor amplification or capture employed the immunoSEQ multiplex PCR assay. Drawn from immuneACCESS, this table holds only the in-frame rearrangements with V and J called that TCRdb kept. Clones are partly lost; checked studies trace under half to an unresolved V gene and leave the rest unexplained. The table for this sample lists 13,000 or so clones; approximately 48% of them were counted only once. Jointly, the top ten make up 16% of the sample. Per the publication, the treatment or condition label means: randomized to nivolumab then ipilimumab (arm A) or the reverse (arm B). The material was CD8+ T cells sorted from blood (inferred from file names), obtained from a patient given nivolumab and ipilimumab in sequence. Source of these receptors: a human donor with melanoma.

The CDR3 here is CASSLAGASTDTQYF. CDR3 DNA: TGTGCCAGCTCACTAGCGGGAGCAAGCACAGATACGCAGTATTTT. This chain connects TRBV18 to TRBJ2-3; TRBD2 agrees at 9 bases. The junction had 2 bases not matched to a gene; V was cut back by 4 bases and J by 0 bases. The CDR3 runs 15 residues. Germline CDR1 reads KGHSH; CDR2 reads LQKENI.

The chain combines TRBV4-1 with TRBJ2-7; the D gene is possibly TRBD2 (5 bases). Deletions cut 1 base from V and 0 bases from J, with 13 bases between. CDR1 and CDR2 (germline): MGHRA, YSYEKL. The CDR3 totals 16 residues. The chain's CDR3 is CASSQAPSYSSYEQYF. For the CDR3, the DNA is TGCGCCAGCAGCCAAGCCCCTAGCTACTCCTCCTACGAGCAGTACTTC.

This clone was counted between two and nine times. The rearrangement joins TRBV5-3 to TRBJ2-7, with D maybe TRBD1 (6 bases). TRBV5-3 has ORF status, its function being uncertain. The germline V and J ends were trimmed by 8 bases and 2 bases, with 17 bases remaining between them. The length of the CDR3 is 14 residues. The CDR3 DNA sequence: TGTGCCAGCAGCGCCCCGGACAGCGCCTACGAGCAGTACTTC. As protein: CASSAPDSAYEQYF.

This clone appeared a few times. This rearrangement joins TRBV30 to TRBJ1-2; D unclear. The CDR3 runs 11 residues. The V end lost 3 bases, the J end lost 1 base, and 3 bases lay between the germline ends. CDR1 GTSNPN and CDR2 SVGIG come from the germline V gene (reference sequence). DNA for the CDR3: TGTGCCTGGAGCGTTAACTATGGCTACACCTTC. It specifies CAWSVNYGYTF.

V is TRBV18 and J is TRBJ2-5; unclear D gene. The V gene lost 4 bases and the J gene lost 5 bases, with 20 bases spanning the gap. Per the germline V gene, CDR1 is KGHSH and CDR2 is LQKENI. The CDR3 consists of 16 residues. The CDR3 loop is CASSLSGILAVETQYF. The CDR3 nucleotides are TGTGCCAGCTCACTGTCAGGAATTTTGGCTGTGGAGACCCAGTACTTC.